The 27 T cell receptor beta chains below all came from one sample that was sequenced in a study of blood T cell repertoires in COVID-19 (TCRdb year 2020). The library was made by the immunoSEQ multiplex PCR assay. The table comes from immuneACCESS by way of TCRdb, which keeps in-frame sequences with V and J called. Part of the clones is missing from these tables; in studies checked, under half for an unresolved V gene and the rest for unknown reasons. The sample contains approximately 360,000 clones, 90% of them found a single time. The ten largest clones capture 6.5% of the sample. Material for sequencing was peripheral blood. The receptor set was obtained from a man aged 18-30 years with active or convalescent COVID-19.

This clone was found once. The gene calls are TRBV5-4 and TRBJ2-2; D is unresolved. Germline assignment: CDR1 SGHNT and CDR2 YYREEE (reference sequence). Trimming pared 4 bases from V and 2 bases from J, leaving 6 bases between. The CDR3 loop spans 13 amino acids. CDR3 protein: CASSRKNTGELFF. CDR3 nucleotide sequence: TGTGCCAGCAGCCGTAAAAACACCGGGGAGCTGTTTTTT. Variable domain in full (rest from reference TRBV5-4 and TRBJ2-2): ETGVTQSPTHLIKTRGQQVTLRCSSQSGHNTVSWYQQALGQGPQFIFQYYREEENGRGNFPPRFSGLQFPNYSSELNVNALELDDSALYLCASSRKNTGELFFGEGSRLTVL.

This chain links TRBV28 with TRBJ1-5; 7 bases are a match to TRBD1. Per germline, CDR1 MDHEN and CDR2 SYDVKM. There are 14 residues in the CDR3. V dropped 8 bases and J dropped 7; count of bases not matched to a gene: 11. The CDR3 region is CASQGGLGYQPQHF. The CDR3 DNA reads TGTGCCAGCCAGGGGGGCCTCGGGTACCAGCCCCAGCATTTT.

V gene TRBV27 combines with J gene TRBJ1-5; D is perhaps TRBD1 (5 bases). The CDR3 loop spans 14 amino acids. The ends were cut back, 2 bases at V and 7 bases at J, with 12 bases in the middle. The V gene's germline CDR1 is MNHEY and CDR2 SMNVEV (reference sequence). The CDR3 DNA follows: TGTGCCAGCAGTTTAAAGCCCAGGGTACAGCCCCAGCATTTT. Translated: CASSLKPRVQPQHF.

The rearrangement joins TRBV27 to TRBJ1-5, with D perhaps matching TRBD1 (6 bases). Trimming removed 6 bases at V and 7 bases at J, with 13 bases between. This CDR3 contains 13 residues. Per the germline V gene, CDR1 is MNHEY and CDR2 is SMNVEV (reference sequence). The CDR3 is CASSTGSGQPQHF. CDR3 nucleotide sequence: TGTGCCAGCAGCACAGGGTCCGGACAGCCCCAGCATTTT.

This clone turned up a few times. The V call is TRBV3-1 (or the pseudogene TRBV3-2), the J call TRBJ2-7, with D perhaps matching TRBD1 (6 bases). From germline, CDR1 is LGHDT and CDR2 YNNKEL (reference sequence). Trimming stripped 0 bases from V and 3 bases from J, with 15 bases between. The CDR3 covers 16 residues. CDR3 nucleotide sequence: TGTGCCAGCAGCCAAGACTTAAGCAGGGGCTTCTACGAGCAGTACTTC. Its translation is CASSQDLSRGFYEQYF.

This clone has only a few counts. The rearrangement links TRBV9 to TRBJ2-2, with a possible D match to TRBD2 (5 bases). V lost 2 bases to trimming and J lost 1 base, with 9 bases between them. This CDR3 is 15 amino acids long. Germline assignment: CDR1 SGDLS and CDR2 YYNGEE. CDR3 sequence (DNA): TGTGCCAGCAGCGTTTTAGCGCTGAACACCGGGGAGCTGTTTTTT. Translating gives CASSVLALNTGELFF.

V usage is TRBV13 and J usage is TRBJ2-1; a possible D gene is TRBD2 (6 bases). The CDR3 length is 17 residues. In germline, CDR1 is PRHDT, CDR2 FYEKMQ (reference sequence). Trimming cost V 5 bases and J 4 bases, with 21 bases left between them. In DNA, the CDR3 is TGTGCCAGCAGCAACTCCTATGGGCTAGCGATATACAATGAGCAGTTCTTC. Encoded protein: CASSNSYGLAIYNEQFF.

The CDR3 coding sequence is TGTGCCAGCAGTTCTTTCGAGACCCAGTACTTC. Encoded protein: CASSSFETQYF. The chain uses TRBV27 and TRBJ2-5, with no clear D. V was cut by 4 bases and J by 5 bases, with 5 bases left in between. This CDR3 comprises 11 residues. Per germline, CDR1 MNHEY and CDR2 SMNVEV (reference sequence).

The V and J genes are TRBV11-3 and TRBJ2-7; the match to TRBD2 covers 8 bases. After removal of 4 bases from V and 3 bases from J, the junction contained 2 bases not matched to a gene. CDR1 is SGHNT and CDR2 is YENEEA in the germline V gene. The CDR3 is 13 amino acids. The CDR3 reads CASSWAGGYEQYF. CDR3 bases: TGTGCCAGCAGCTGGGCGGGGGGCTACGAGCAGTACTTC.

CDR3 in amino acids: CASSPSGSNLLELFF. In nucleotides, the CDR3 is TGTGCCAGCAGCCCCTCAGGGTCCAACCTCCTCGAGCTGTTTTTT. The rearrangement joins TRBV7-2 to TRBJ2-2; TRBD1 might be the D (5 bases). The germline gives CDR1 SGHTA, CDR2 FQGNSA. V was clipped by 5 bases and J by 11 bases, with 21 bases between them. The CDR3 is made up of 15 amino acids.

V and J are TRBV18 and TRBJ2-5; the D is unclear. The CDR3 runs to 15 residues. Germline assignment: CDR1 KGHSH and CDR2 LQKENI. Trimming left V 3 bases short and J 2 bases short, with 13 bases between. CDR3 sequence (DNA): TGTGCCAGCTCACCCCGAGGCAGAGTGCAAGAGACCCAGTACTTC. It is translated as CASSPRGRVQETQYF.

The rearrangement joins TRBV28 to TRBJ2-5, with a possible D match to TRBD2 (7 bases). The V gene lost 2 bases and the J gene lost 4 bases, with 11 bases spanning the gap. The CDR3 has 14 amino acids. Germline loops: CDR1 MDHEN, CDR2 SYDVKM. CDR3 amino acids: CASSLQGRGETQYF. Written as DNA, the CDR3 is TGTGCCAGCAGTTTACAGGGGAGGGGAGAGACCCAGTACTTC.

J is TRBJ2-7 and V is TRBV18; D ambiguous. From germline, CDR1 is KGHSH and CDR2 LQKENI. The CDR3 sequence is 13 residues long. Trimming cost V 6 bases and J 0 bases, with 9 bases left between them. The CDR3 bases are TGTGCCAGCTCCCCTACGGTCTCCTACGAGCAGTACTTC. Protein: CASSPTVSYEQYF.

The rearrangement links TRBV11-2 to TRBJ2-7; unclear D gene. Germline V gene sequence: CDR1 SGHAT, CDR2 FQNNGV. This CDR3 comprises 15 residues. The V gene lost 0 bases and the J gene lost 6 bases, with 15 bases spanning the gap. As DNA, the CDR3 is TGTGCCAGCAGCTTAGATCCCTCGGGTAGCCGCGAGCAGTACTTC. Amino acids: CASSLDPSGSREQYF.

The chain has TRBV5-5 and TRBJ2-6, with 10 positions matching TRBD1. Looked up from germline, CDR1 is SGHKS and CDR2 is YYEKEE (reference sequence). This CDR3 region has 18 residues. After removal of 2 bases from V and 0 bases from J, the junction contained 5 bases not matched to a gene. The CDR3 bases are TGTGCCAGCAGCTTCCTAGGACAGGGGGGCTCTGGGGCCAACGTCCTGACTTTC. This codes for CASSFLGQGGSGANVLTF.

V gene TRBV27 combines with J gene TRBJ2-3; possibly TRBD1 for D (6 bases). The ends were cut back, 5 bases at V and 3 bases at J, with 15 bases in the middle. Per germline, CDR1 MNHEY and CDR2 SMNVEV (reference sequence). The CDR3 loop spans 15 amino acids. Here the CDR3 DNA reads TGTGCCAGCAGTATCAGACAGGATCTTACAGATACGCAGTATTTT. Translating gives CASSIRQDLTDTQYF.

The rearrangement links TRBV5-1 to TRBJ2-5, with D perhaps matching TRBD2 (5 bases). Germline V gives CDR1 SGHRS, CDR2 YFSETQ. V was clipped by 4 bases and J by 5 bases, with 15 bases between them. This CDR3 region has 14 residues. CDR3 bases: TGCGCCAGCAGCCAGAGGGCCCTGGGGGAGACCCAGTACTTC. This translates into CASSQRALGETQYF. Combining the CDR3 with reference TRBV5-1 and TRBJ2-5 gives the whole variable domain KAGVTQTPRYLIKTRGQQVTLSCSPISGHRSVSWYQQTPGQGLQFLFEYFSETQRNKGNFPGRFSGRQFSNSRSEMNVSTLELGDSALYLCASSQRALGETQYFGPGTRLLVL.

V gene TRBV2 combines with J gene TRBJ2-7; D is perhaps TRBD1 (6 bases). The CDR3 covers 11 residues. The germline V and J ends were trimmed by 2 bases and 9 bases, with 8 bases remaining between them. The germline V gene encodes CDR1 SNHLY and CDR2 FYNNEI. DNA of the CDR3: TGTGCCAGCAGTGAAACAGGGAGGCAGTACTTC. Translating gives CASSETGRQYF.

V gene TRBV5-1 combines with J gene TRBJ1-2; possible D gene TRBD1, 6 bases. Germline CDR1 is SGHRS and CDR2 is YFSETQ. V gave up 4 bases and J gave up 2 bases, with 9 bases separating them. The CDR3 spans 13 residues. CDR3 region: CASSLGQNYGYTF. As DNA, the CDR3 is TGCGCCAGCAGCCTCGGACAGAACTATGGCTACACCTTC.

The rearrangement links TRBV15 to TRBJ1-5; TRBD1 matches 7 bases. The length of the CDR3 is 15 residues. Germline trimming cut 6 bases from V and 0 bases from J; bases unmatched to any gene: 5. Germline V CDR1 and CDR2: LNHNV, YYDKDF (reference sequence). CDR3 region: CATSTTGPSNQPQHF. The CDR3 bases are TGTGCCACCAGTACGACAGGGCCTAGCAATCAGCCCCAGCATTTT.

This clone was recorded only once. The rearrangement uses TRBV12-5 and TRBJ2-7, with TRBD1 matching over 7 bases. Losses at the gene ends were 7 bases for V and 2 bases for J; bases not matched to a gene: 11. CDR1 is LGHNT, CDR2 FRNRAP, per germline. The CDR3 is 15 amino acids. CDR3: CASAAGTAQTYEQYF. CDR3 DNA: TGTGCTAGTGCCGCCGGGACAGCTCAAACCTACGAGCAGTACTTC.

The chain recombines TRBV4-1 with TRBJ2-2; 14 nucleotides agree with TRBD2. The CDR3 consists of 16 residues. The V gene end was trimmed by 3 bases and the J gene end by 8 bases; junction bases not matched to a gene: 5. The germline CDR1 and CDR2 sequences are MGHRA and YSYEKL. The CDR3 spells CASSHEGLAGGGELFF. As DNA, the CDR3 is TGCGCCAGCAGCCACGAAGGACTAGCGGGGGGAGGGGAGCTGTTTTTT.

The chain couples TRBV27 to TRBJ2-1, with D perhaps matching TRBD2 (5 bases). This CDR3 has 14 residues. The V end lost 0 bases, the J end lost 9 bases, and 12 bases lay between the germline ends. Germline V gene sequence: CDR1 MNHEY, CDR2 SMNVEV (reference sequence). CDR3 coding DNA: TGTGCCAGCAGTTTATCAGCTAGCTACTTTGAGCAGTTCTTC. It specifies CASSLSASYFEQFF.

This clone showed up just once. V usage is TRBV9 and J usage is TRBJ2-7, with D possibly matching TRBD1 (7 bases). Per the germline V gene, CDR1 is SGDLS and CDR2 is YYNGEE. This CDR3 is 15 amino acids long. Trimming pared 0 bases from V and 2 bases from J, leaving 12 bases between. CDR3 coding DNA: TGTGCCAGCAGCGTAGGCCAGGGGGGTACCTACGAGCAGTACTTC. Its protein is CASSVGQGGTYEQYF.

The V gene is TRBV4-2, the J gene TRBJ1-5; D may be TRBD1 (5 bases). With 0 bases removed from V and 4 bases from J, the gap between germline ends came to 13 bases. There are 16 residues in the CDR3. The germline V gene has CDR1 LGHNA and CDR2 YNFKEQ. The CDR3 sequence: CASSQDVSGPNQPQHF. CDR3 bases: TGTGCCAGCAGCCAAGATGTGTCAGGGCCTAATCAGCCCCAGCATTTT.

The chain has TRBV5-4 and TRBJ1-4, with unresolved D. Per germline, CDR1 SGHNT and CDR2 YYREEE (reference sequence). The CDR3 has 13 residues. V was clipped by 3 bases and J by 7 bases, with 10 bases between them. CDR3 loop: CASSWMPGEKLFF. Here the CDR3 DNA reads TGTGCCAGCAGCTGGATGCCGGGTGAAAAACTGTTTTTT.

This clone showed up just once. The chain links TRBV28 to TRBJ2-5, with D perhaps TRBD1 (6 bases). The CDR3 extends over 15 amino acids. Trimming left V 2 bases short and J 2 bases short, with 12 bases between. In germline, CDR1 is MDHEN, CDR2 SYDVKM. The CDR3 nucleotides read TGTGCCAGCAGTTTACTAGGGACAACTCAAGAGACCCAGTACTTC. Residues: CASSLLGTTQETQYF.